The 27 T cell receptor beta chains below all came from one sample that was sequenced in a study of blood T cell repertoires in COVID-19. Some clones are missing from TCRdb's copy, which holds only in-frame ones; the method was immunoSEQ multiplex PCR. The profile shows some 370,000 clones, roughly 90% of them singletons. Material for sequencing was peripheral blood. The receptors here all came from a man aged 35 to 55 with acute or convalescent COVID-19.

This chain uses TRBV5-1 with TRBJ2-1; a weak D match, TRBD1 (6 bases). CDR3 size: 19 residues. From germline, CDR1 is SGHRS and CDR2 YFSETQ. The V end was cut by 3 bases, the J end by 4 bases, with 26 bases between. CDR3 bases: TGCGCCAGCAGCTCAGATGGTAGGACAGATTCCCCATTATACAATGAGCAGTTCTTC. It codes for CASSSDGRTDSPLYNEQFF.

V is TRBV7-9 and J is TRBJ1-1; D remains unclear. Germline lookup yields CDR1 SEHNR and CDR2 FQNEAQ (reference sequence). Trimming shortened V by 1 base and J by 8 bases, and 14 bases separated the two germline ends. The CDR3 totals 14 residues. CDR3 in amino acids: CASSLDVLEREAFF. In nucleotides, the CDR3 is TGTGCCAGCAGCTTAGACGTTTTGGAGCGAGAAGCTTTCTTT.

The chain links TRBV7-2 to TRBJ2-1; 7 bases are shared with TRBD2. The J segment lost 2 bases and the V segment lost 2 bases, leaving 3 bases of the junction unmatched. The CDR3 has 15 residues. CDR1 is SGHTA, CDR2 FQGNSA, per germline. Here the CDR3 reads CASSLSGRAYNEQFF. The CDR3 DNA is TGTGCCAGCAGCTTATCAGGGAGGGCCTACAATGAGCAGTTCTTC.

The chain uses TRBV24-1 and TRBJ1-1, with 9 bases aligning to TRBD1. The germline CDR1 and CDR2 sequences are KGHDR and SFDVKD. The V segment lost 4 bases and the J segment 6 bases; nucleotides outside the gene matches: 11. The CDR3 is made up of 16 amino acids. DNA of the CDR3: TGTGCCACCAGTGACTCCGGGACAGGGTCAGATGCTGAAGCTTTCTTT. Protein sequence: CATSDSGTGSDAEAFF.

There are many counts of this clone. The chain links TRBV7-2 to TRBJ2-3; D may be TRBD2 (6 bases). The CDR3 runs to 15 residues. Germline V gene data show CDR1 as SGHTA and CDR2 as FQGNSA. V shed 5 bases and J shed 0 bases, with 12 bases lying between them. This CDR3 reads CASSTTGTSTDTQYF. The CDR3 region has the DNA TGTGCCAGCAGCACCACCGGGACTAGCACAGATACGCAGTATTTT.

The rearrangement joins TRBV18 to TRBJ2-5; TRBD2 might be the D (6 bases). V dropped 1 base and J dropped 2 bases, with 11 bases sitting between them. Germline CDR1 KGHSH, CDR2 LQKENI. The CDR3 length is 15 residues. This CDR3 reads CASSPLIGSQETQYF. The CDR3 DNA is TGTGCCAGCTCACCACTAATCGGGAGTCAAGAGACCCAGTACTTC.

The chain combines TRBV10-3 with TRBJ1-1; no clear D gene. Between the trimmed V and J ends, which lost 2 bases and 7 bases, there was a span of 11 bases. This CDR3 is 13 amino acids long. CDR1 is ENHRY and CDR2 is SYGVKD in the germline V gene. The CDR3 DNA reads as TGTGCCATCAGTGAGGCGTTTGGTTATGAAGCTTTCTTT. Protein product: CAISEAFGYEAFF.

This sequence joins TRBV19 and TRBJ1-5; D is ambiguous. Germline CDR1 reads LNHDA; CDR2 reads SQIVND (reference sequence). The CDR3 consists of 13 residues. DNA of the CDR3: TGTGCGACCGGAGGGTATAGCAATCAGCCCCAGCATTTT. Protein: CATGGYSNQPQHF.

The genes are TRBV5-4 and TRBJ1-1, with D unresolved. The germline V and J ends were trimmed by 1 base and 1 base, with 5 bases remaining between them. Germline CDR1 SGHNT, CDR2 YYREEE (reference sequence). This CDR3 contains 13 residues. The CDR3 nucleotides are TGTGCCAGCAGCTTGAACAGGAACACTGAAGCTTTCTTT. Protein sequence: CASSLNRNTEAFF.

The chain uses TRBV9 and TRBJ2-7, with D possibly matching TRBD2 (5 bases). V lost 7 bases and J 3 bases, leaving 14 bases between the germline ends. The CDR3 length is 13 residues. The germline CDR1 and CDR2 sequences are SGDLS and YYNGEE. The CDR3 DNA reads TGTGCCAGCTCCCCAGGTGGAGGCTACGAGCAGTACTTC. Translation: CASSPGGGYEQYF. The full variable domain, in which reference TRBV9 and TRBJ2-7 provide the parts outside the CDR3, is DSGVTQTPKHLITATGQRVTLRCSPRSGDLSVYWYQQSLDQGLQFLIQYYNGEERAKGNILERFSAQQFPDLHSELNLSSLELGDSALYFCASSPGGGYEQYFGPGTRLTVT.

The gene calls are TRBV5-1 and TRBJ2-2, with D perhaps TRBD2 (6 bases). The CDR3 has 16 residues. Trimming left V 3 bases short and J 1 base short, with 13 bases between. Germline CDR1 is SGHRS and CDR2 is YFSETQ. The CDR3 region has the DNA TGCGCCAGCAGCTCCCGTCGACTAGGGAACACCGGGGAGCTGTTTTTT. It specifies CASSSRRLGNTGELFF.

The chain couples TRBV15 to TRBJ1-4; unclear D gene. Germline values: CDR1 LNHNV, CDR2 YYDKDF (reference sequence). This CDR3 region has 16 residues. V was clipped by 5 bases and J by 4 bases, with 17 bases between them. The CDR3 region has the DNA TGTGCCACCAGCCCATTAGTGGGCAGTGTTAATGAAAAACTGTTTTTT. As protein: CATSPLVGSVNEKLFF.

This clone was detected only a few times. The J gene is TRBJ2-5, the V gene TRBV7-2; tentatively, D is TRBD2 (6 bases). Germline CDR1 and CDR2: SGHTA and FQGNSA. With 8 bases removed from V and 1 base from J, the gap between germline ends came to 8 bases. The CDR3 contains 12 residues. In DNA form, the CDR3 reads TGTGCCAGCGGGGACTTCCAAGAGACCCAGTACTTC. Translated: CASGDFQETQYF. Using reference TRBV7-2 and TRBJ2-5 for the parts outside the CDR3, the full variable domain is GAGVSQSPSNKVTEKGKDVELRCDPISGHTALYWYRQSLGQGLEFLIYFQGNSAPDKSGLPSDRFSAERTGGSVSTLTIQRTQQEDSAVYLCASGDFQETQYFGPGTRLLVL.

CDR3 sequence: CASSEAGLLTGELFF. CDR3 DNA sequence: TGTGCCAGCAGTGAGGCGGGACTTCTCACCGGGGAGCTGTTTTTT. The chain couples TRBV25-1 to TRBJ2-2; tentative D call: TRBD2 (6 bases). The germline CDR1 and CDR2 sequences are MGHDK and SYGVNS. V was clipped by 3 bases and J by 4 bases, with 12 bases between them. The CDR3 runs 15 residues.

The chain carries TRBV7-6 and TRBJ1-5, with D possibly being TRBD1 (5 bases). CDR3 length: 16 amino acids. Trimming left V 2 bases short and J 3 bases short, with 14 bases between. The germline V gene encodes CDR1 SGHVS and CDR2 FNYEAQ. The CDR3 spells CASSLMQGGNNQPQHF. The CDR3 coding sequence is TGTGCCAGCAGCTTAATGCAGGGTGGAAACAATCAGCCCCAGCATTTT. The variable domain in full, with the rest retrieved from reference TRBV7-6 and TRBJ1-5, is GAGVSQSPRYKVTKRGQDVALRCDPISGHVSLYWYRQALGQGPEFLTYFNYEAQQDKSGLPNDRFSAERPEGSISTLTIQRTEQRDSAMYRCASSLMQGGNNQPQHFGDGTRLSIL.

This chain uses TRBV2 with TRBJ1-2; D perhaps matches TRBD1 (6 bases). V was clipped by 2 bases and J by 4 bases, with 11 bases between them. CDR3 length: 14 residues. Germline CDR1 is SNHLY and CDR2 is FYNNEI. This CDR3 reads CASSEFGRGYGYTF. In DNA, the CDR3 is TGTGCCAGCAGTGAATTTGGCAGGGGCTATGGCTACACCTTC.

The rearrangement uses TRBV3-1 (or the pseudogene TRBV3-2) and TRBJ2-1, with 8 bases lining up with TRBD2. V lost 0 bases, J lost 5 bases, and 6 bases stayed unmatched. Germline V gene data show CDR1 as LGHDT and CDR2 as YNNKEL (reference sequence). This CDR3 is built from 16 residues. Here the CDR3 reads CASSQELGGGHNEQFF. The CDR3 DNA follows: TGTGCCAGCAGCCAAGAACTCGGGGGGGGGCACAATGAGCAGTTCTTC.

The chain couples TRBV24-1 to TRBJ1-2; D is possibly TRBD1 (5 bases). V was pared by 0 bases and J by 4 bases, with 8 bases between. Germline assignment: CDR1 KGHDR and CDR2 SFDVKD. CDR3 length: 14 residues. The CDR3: CATSDLRQGYGYTF. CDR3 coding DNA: TGTGCCACCAGTGATTTGAGGCAGGGCTATGGCTACACCTTC.

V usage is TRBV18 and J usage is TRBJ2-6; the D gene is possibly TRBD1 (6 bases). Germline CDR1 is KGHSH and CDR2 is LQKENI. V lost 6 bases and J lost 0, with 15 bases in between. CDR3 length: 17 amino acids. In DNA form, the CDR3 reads TGTGCCAGCTCTATACGGACAGCCAGCTCTGGGGCCAACGTCCTGACTTTC. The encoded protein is CASSIRTASSGANVLTF.

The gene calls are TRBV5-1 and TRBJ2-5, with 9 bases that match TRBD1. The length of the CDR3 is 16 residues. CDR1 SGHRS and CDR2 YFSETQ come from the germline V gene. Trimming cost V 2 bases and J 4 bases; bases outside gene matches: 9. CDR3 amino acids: CASSLPGTGFRETQYF. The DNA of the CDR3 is TGCGCCAGCAGCTTACCCGGGACAGGGTTCCGAGAGACCCAGTACTTC. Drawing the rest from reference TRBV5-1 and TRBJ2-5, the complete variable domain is KAGVTQTPRYLIKTRGQQVTLSCSPISGHRSVSWYQQTPGQGLQFLFEYFSETQRNKGNFPGRFSGRQFSNSRSEMNVSTLELGDSALYLCASSLPGTGFRETQYFGPGTRLLVL.

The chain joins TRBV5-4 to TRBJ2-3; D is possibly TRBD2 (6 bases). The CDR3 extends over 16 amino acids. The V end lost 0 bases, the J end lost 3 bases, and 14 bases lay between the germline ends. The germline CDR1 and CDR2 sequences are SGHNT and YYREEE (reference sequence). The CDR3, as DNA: TGTGCCAGCAGCTTGGGCTTCCAGCGGGTAACAGATACGCAGTATTTT. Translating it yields CASSLGFQRVTDTQYF.

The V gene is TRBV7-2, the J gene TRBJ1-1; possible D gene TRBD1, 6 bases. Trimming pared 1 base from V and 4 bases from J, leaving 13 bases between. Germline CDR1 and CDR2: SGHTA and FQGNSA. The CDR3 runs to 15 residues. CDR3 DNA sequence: TGTGCCAGCAGCTTAGAGGCCGGGGGGCTCACTGAAGCTTTCTTT. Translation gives CASSLEAGGLTEAFF.

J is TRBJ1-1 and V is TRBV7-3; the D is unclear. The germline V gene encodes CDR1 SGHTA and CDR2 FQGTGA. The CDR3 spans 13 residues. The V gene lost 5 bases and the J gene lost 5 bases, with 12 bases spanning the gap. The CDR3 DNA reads TGTGCCAGCAGCCTAGCCCCCATGACTGAAGCTTTCTTT. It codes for CASSLAPMTEAFF.

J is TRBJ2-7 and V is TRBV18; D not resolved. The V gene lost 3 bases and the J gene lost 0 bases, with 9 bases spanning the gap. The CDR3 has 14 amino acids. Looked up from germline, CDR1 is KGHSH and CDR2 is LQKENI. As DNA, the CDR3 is TGTGCCAGCTCACCTGAGGCTGACTCCTACGAGCAGTACTTC. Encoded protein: CASSPEADSYEQYF.

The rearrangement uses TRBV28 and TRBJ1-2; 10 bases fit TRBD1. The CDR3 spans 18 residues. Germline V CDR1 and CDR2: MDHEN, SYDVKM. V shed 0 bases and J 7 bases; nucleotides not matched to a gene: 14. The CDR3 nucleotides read TGTGCCAGCAGTTTATGGGCGGGGGGACAGGGGTCTTTTGGTGGCTACACCTTC. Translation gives CASSLWAGGQGSFGGYTF.

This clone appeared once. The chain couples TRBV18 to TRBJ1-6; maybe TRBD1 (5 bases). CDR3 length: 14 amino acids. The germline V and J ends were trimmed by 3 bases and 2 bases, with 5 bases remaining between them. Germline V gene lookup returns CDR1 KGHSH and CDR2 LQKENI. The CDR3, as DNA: TGTGCCAGCTCACCGACAGCCTATAATTCACCCCTCCACTTT. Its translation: CASSPTAYNSPLHF.

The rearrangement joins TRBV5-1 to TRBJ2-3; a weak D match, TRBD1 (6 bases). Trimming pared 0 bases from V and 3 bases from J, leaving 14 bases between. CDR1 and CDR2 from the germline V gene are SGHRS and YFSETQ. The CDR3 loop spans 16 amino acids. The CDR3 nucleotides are TGCGCCAGCAGCTTGGGGTGGGGGCTCGGTACAGATACGCAGTATTTT. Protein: CASSLGWGLGTDTQYF.